Shown below are 27 T cell receptor beta chains from a single sample sequenced in a study of blood T cell repertoires in COVID-19. Some clones are missing from TCRdb's copy, which holds only in-frame ones; the method was immunoSEQ multiplex PCR. The sample holds 200,000 to 250,000 clones, more than 75% seen once. Material: peripheral blood. These receptors originate from a man aged 35 to 55 with acute or convalescent COVID-19.

The rearrangement joins TRBV3-1 (or the pseudogene TRBV3-2) to TRBJ1-1; 8 nucleotides agree with TRBD1. V lost 4 bases and J lost 1; bases outside the gene matches: 8. From germline, CDR1 is LGHDT and CDR2 YNNKEL (reference sequence). CDR3 length: 16 amino acids. CDR3 nucleotide sequence: TGTGCCAGCAGCCGACGTCAGGGGGCCCCGAACACTGAAGCTTTCTTT. Its translation: CASSRRQGAPNTEAFF.

The chain couples TRBV30 to TRBJ2-5; D is undetermined. Germline values: CDR1 GTSNPN, CDR2 SVGIG (reference sequence). V lost 1 base and J 0 bases, leaving 3 bases between the germline ends. The CDR3 is made up of 12 amino acids. CDR3: CAWSAYQETQYF. The CDR3 DNA is TGTGCCTGGAGTGCGTACCAAGAGACCCAGTACTTC.

The chain carries TRBV6-5 and TRBJ2-1, with 10 bases identical to TRBD1. This CDR3 is built from 15 residues. The germline V gene has CDR1 MNHEY and CDR2 SVGAGI. Germline trimming cut 7 bases from V and 6 bases from J; bases unmatched to any gene: 9. The DNA of the CDR3 is TGTGCCAGCATGAGGGACAGGGGAGTGTTCAATGAGCAGTTCTTC. Translating gives CASMRDRGVFNEQFF.

The chain links TRBV4-3 to TRBJ1-1; D ambiguous. This CDR3 region has 13 residues. V lost 1 base to trimming and J lost 0 bases, with 3 bases between them. Germline V lookup: CDR1 LGHNA, CDR2 YSLEER. CDR3 protein: CASSQGVNTEAFF. CDR3 coding DNA: TGCGCCAGCAGCCAAGGAGTGAACACTGAAGCTTTCTTT.

V gene TRBV11-2 combines with J gene TRBJ1-1; 11 bases map to TRBD1. CDR3 length: 15 residues. J lost 4 bases, V lost 4 bases, and 5 bases had no gene match. Per the germline V gene, CDR1 is SGHAT and CDR2 is FQNNGV. In DNA form, the CDR3 reads TGTGCCAGCAGCTCCTGGACAGGGGGCGTCACTGAAGCTTTCTTT. This sequence encodes CASSSWTGGVTEAFF.

The CDR3 loop reads CASSPVASTADTQYF. CDR3 DNA: TGCGCCAGCAGCCCGGTGGCTAGTACCGCAGATACGCAGTATTTT. The rearrangement links TRBV5-1 to TRBJ2-3; D is unresolved. Germline-derived CDR1 and CDR2 are SGHRS and YFSETQ. V was pared by 4 bases and J by 4 bases, with 16 bases between. CDR3 length equals 15 residues.

This chain joins TRBV14 and TRBJ1-4; 7 positions agree with TRBD1. The CDR3 totals 16 residues. V gave up 1 base and J gave up 3 bases; unmatched junction bases: 5. CDR1 is SGHDN and CDR2 is FVKESK in the germline V gene. The CDR3 sequence: CASSQVSGTANEKLFF. CDR3 in DNA: TGTGCCAGCAGCCAAGTATCCGGGACAGCTAATGAAAAACTGTTTTTT.

The chain joins TRBV7-3 to TRBJ2-6; D not resolved. Trimming pared 5 bases from V and 1 base from J, leaving 3 bases between. Germline V lookup: CDR1 SGHTA, CDR2 FQGTGA. CDR3 length: 13 amino acids. CDR3 DNA: TGTGCCAGCAGCCCATCTGGGGCCAACGTCCTGACTTTC. Its protein is CASSPSGANVLTF.

The chain employs TRBV19 and TRBJ1-5; TRBD1 is a possible D gene (6 bases). Germline lookup yields CDR1 LNHDA and CDR2 SQIVND (reference sequence). The CDR3 length is 18 residues. V was trimmed by 6 bases and J by 2 bases, leaving 23 bases between them. CDR3: CASRRPGQSTGGNQPQHF. The CDR3 coding sequence is TGTGCCAGTAGACGACCGGGACAATCCACCGGGGGCAATCAGCCCCAGCATTTT.

The genes are TRBV6-1 and TRBJ1-2, with D possibly being TRBD1 (6 bases). The germline CDR1 and CDR2 sequences are MNHNS and SASEGT. Between the trimmed V and J ends, which lost 2 bases and 3 bases, there was a span of 13 bases. The CDR3 is 15 amino acids. The CDR3 coding sequence is TGTGCCAGCAGTGAATTGCGCAGGGGAGACTATGGCTACACCTTC. This encodes CASSELRRGDYGYTF.

This chain links TRBV19 with TRBJ2-7; D might be TRBD1 (5 bases). In germline, CDR1 is LNHDA, CDR2 SQIVND (reference sequence). V lost 6 bases to trimming and J lost 2 bases, with 14 bases between them. This CDR3 has 14 amino acids. CDR3 sequence (DNA): TGTGCCAGTAGCACGCTACAGGCCGCCTACGAGCAGTACTTC. Translation: CASSTLQAAYEQYF.

The chain has TRBV5-6 and TRBJ1-2; 7 nucleotides line up with TRBD1. Germline lookup yields CDR1 SGHDT and CDR2 YYEEEE. V shed 0 bases and J 5 bases; nucleotides not matched to a gene: 10. The CDR3 contains 16 residues. Here the CDR3 DNA reads TGTGCCAGCAGCTTGGCGGCCAGGGGGATCCTATATGGCTACACCTTC. Residues: CASSLAARGILYGYTF.

The rearrangement links TRBV7-2 to TRBJ2-2; TRBD1 matches 9 bases. The CDR3 loop spans 15 amino acids. CDR1 is SGHTA, CDR2 FQGNSA, per germline. The trim removed 3 bases at V and 4 bases at J, leaving 3 bases unmatched. CDR3 DNA sequence: TGTGCCAGCAGCTTGGGACAGGGTTCCACCGGGGAGCTGTTTTTT. It yields the protein CASSLGQGSTGELFF.

This rearrangement joins TRBV9 to TRBJ2-3, with 7 bases fitting TRBD2. Germline trimming cut 2 bases from V and 2 bases from J; bases unmatched to any gene: 5. CDR3 length: 15 residues. The germline V gene encodes CDR1 SGDLS and CDR2 YYNGEE. The CDR3 region is CASSVSGEITDTQYF. As DNA, the CDR3 is TGTGCCAGCAGCGTCAGCGGGGAGATCACAGATACGCAGTATTTT.

The chain combines TRBV19 with TRBJ1-2; possible D gene TRBD1, 5 bases. The CDR3 is 16 residues long. Trimming took off 4 bases at V and 1 base at J, with 16 bases between the two ends. Germline V gives CDR1 LNHDA, CDR2 SQIVND (reference sequence). The DNA for the CDR3 is TGTGCCAGTAGTACCCCTCAAGGACATTTTAACTATGGCTACACCTTC. Translated: CASSTPQGHFNYGYTF. The full variable domain, completed using reference TRBV19 and TRBJ1-2, is DGGITQSPKYLFRKEGQNVTLSCEQNLNHDAMYWYRQDPGQGLRLIYYSQIVNDFQKGDIAEGYSVSREKKESFPLTVTSAQKNPTAFYLCASSTPQGHFNYGYTFGSGTRLTVV.

This chain uses TRBV7-8 with TRBJ1-6; the D is unclear. CDR3 length: 16 amino acids. V was pared by 6 bases and J by 7 bases, with 19 bases between. Per the germline V gene, CDR1 is SGHVS and CDR2 is FQNEAQ. For the CDR3, the DNA is TGTGCCAGCAGTCCAGAAGGAGCTGGAAAGAATTCACCCCTCCACTTT. Translated: CASSPEGAGKNSPLHF. Based on the CDR3 plus reference TRBV7-8 and TRBJ1-6, the full variable domain is GAGVSQSPRYKVAKRGQDVALRCDPISGHVSLFWYQQALGQGPEFLTYFQNEAQLDKSGLPSDRFFAERPEGSVSTLKIQRTQQEDSAVYLCASSPEGAGKNSPLHFGNGTRLTVT.

This chain uses TRBV7-7 with TRBJ2-3; D call uncertain. Trimming took 2 bases from V and 6 from J, leaving 9 bases between them. The germline V gene has CDR1 SSHAT and CDR2 FNYEAQ (reference sequence). The CDR3 covers 13 residues. Here the CDR3 reads CASSLNRFDTQYF. As DNA, the CDR3 is TGTGCCAGCAGCTTAAATAGATTTGATACGCAGTATTTT.

This clone was counted a few times. The J gene is TRBJ1-2, the V gene TRBV18, with unresolved D. Between the trimmed V and J ends, which lost 5 bases and 3 bases, there was a span of 22 bases. The length of the CDR3 is 17 residues. Germline V lookup: CDR1 KGHSH, CDR2 LQKENI. This CDR3 is CASSESQGFGVDYGYTF. The CDR3 region has the DNA TGTGCCAGCTCAGAGAGCCAAGGGTTCGGGGTTGACTATGGCTACACCTTC.

This clone was seen a few times. V gene TRBV5-8 combines with J gene TRBJ2-1; 16 bases match TRBD2. The CDR3 sequence is 16 residues long. V dropped 3 bases and J dropped 8; count of bases not matched to a gene: 5. The germline V gene encodes CDR1 SGHTS and CDR2 YDEGEE. CDR3 nucleotides: TGTGCCAGCAGCTCGGGGACTAGCGGGGGGGCCGATGAGCAGTTCTTC. This codes for CASSSGTSGGADEQFF.

The rearrangement joins TRBV5-8 to TRBJ1-2; possibly TRBD1 for D (5 bases). Trimming cost V 3 bases and J 1 base, with 13 bases left between them. The CDR3 runs to 15 residues. The V gene's germline CDR1 is SGHTS and CDR2 YDEGEE. The CDR3 DNA is TGTGCCAGCAGCTGGGCACAGGCCTTTAACTATGGCTACACCTTC. Translating it yields CASSWAQAFNYGYTF.

V is TRBV5-1 and J is TRBJ2-1, with TRBD2 identical over 7 bases. The CDR3 extends over 14 amino acids. CDR1 and CDR2 (germline): SGHRS, YFSETQ. Losses at the gene ends were 0 bases for V and 5 bases for J; bases not matched to a gene: 2. In nucleotides, the CDR3 is TGCGCCAGCAGCTTGGGGACTAGAGACAATGAGCAGTTCTTC. Residues: CASSLGTRDNEQFF. Looking up the rest from reference TRBV5-1 and TRBJ2-1 gives the full variable domain: KAGVTQTPRYLIKTRGQQVTLSCSPISGHRSVSWYQQTPGQGLQFLFEYFSETQRNKGNFPGRFSGRQFSNSRSEMNVSTLELGDSALYLCASSLGTRDNEQFFGPGTRLTVL.

The CDR3 region is CASRDAGVSNQPQHF. CDR3 nucleotide sequence: TGCGCCAGCAGGGACGCGGGGGTTAGCAATCAGCCCCAGCATTTT. The chain is built from TRBV10-2 and TRBJ1-5; D is possibly TRBD1 (5 bases). Trimming removed 6 bases from V and 0 bases from J, with 12 bases in between. This CDR3 spans 15 amino acids. Germline-derived CDR1 and CDR2 are WSHSY and SAAADI.

This clone was picked up a small number of times. The CDR3 DNA is TGCGCCAGCAGCCAAGGGACAGTTAAGACCGGGGAGCTGTTTTTT. This encodes CASSQGTVKTGELFF. The rearrangement links TRBV4-1 to TRBJ2-2; possible D gene TRBD1, 6 bases. V shed 1 base and J shed 5 bases, with 11 bases lying between them. The CDR3 is made up of 15 amino acids. The V gene's germline CDR1 is MGHRA and CDR2 YSYEKL.

This clone appeared a single time. The chain joins TRBV29-1 to TRBJ1-2; 7 bases are shared with TRBD1. This CDR3 has 14 residues. Germline V lookup: CDR1 SQVTM, CDR2 ANQGSEA. Losses at the gene ends were 5 bases for V and 8 bases for J; bases not matched to a gene: 14. The CDR3 coding sequence is TGCAGCGTTCCCCTCCTTCAGGGGGAAGAAGGCTACACCTTC. As protein: CSVPLLQGEEGYTF. Complete variable domain (other parts from reference TRBV29-1 and TRBJ1-2): SAVISQKPSRDICQRGTSLTIQCQVDSQVTMMFWYRQQPGQSLTLIATANQGSEATYESGFVIDKFPISRPNLTFSTLTVSNMSPEDSSIYLCSVPLLQGEEGYTFGSGTRLTVV.

This clone was seen only once. The rearrangement links TRBV24-1 to TRBJ2-4; 7 bases are shared with TRBD2. Germline loops: CDR1 KGHDR, CDR2 SFDVKD. The V and J ends lost 6 bases and 5 bases, in that order; junction bases with no gene match: 6. The CDR3 spans 14 residues. This chain's CDR3 is CATSLSGAENIQYF. The DNA for the CDR3 is TGTGCCACCAGTCTGAGCGGGGCCGAAAACATTCAGTACTTC.

This chain uses TRBV11-2 with TRBJ2-5, with D uncertain. From germline, CDR1 is SGHAT and CDR2 FQNNGV. V was clipped by 0 bases and J by 4 bases, with 3 bases between them. The CDR3 totals 12 residues. Here the CDR3 reads CASSLEAETQYF. For the CDR3, the DNA is TGTGCCAGCAGCTTAGAGGCAGAGACCCAGTACTTC.

This clone turned up a few times. The chain combines TRBV7-9 with TRBJ1-2; D not resolved. The CDR3 extends over 13 amino acids. Trimming removed 2 bases at V and 2 bases at J, with 6 bases between. Germline V gene sequence: CDR1 SEHNR, CDR2 FQNEAQ (reference sequence). The CDR3 sequence: CASSLPPNYGYTF. The CDR3 DNA sequence: TGTGCCAGCAGCTTACCCCCAAACTATGGCTACACCTTC. Together with reference TRBV7-9 and TRBJ1-2, the CDR3 gives the full variable domain: DTGVSQNPRHKITKRGQNVTFRCDPISEHNRLYWYRQTLGQGPEFLTYFQNEAQLEKSRLLSDRFSAERPKGSFSTLEIQRTEQGDSAMYLCASSLPPNYGYTFGSGTRLTVV.